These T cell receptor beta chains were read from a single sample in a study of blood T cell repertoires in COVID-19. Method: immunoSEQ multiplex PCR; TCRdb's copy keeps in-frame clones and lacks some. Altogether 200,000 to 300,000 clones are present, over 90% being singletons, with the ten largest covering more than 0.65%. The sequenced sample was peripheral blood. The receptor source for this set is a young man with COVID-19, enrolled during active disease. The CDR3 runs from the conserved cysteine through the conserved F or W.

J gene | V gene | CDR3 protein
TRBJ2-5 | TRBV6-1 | CASSESGGGLETQYF
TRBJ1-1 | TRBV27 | CASSPRDRGFVTEAFF
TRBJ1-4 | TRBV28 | CASSFPGGANEKLFF
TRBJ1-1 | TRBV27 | CASYRGLNTEAFF
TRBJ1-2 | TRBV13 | CASSSGTGGAFYGYTF
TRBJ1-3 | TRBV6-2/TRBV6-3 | CASSYNPPGAGNTIYF
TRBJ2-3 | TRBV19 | CASSIGPGDTDTQYF
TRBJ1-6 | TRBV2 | CASSFRGQGGREYNSPLHF
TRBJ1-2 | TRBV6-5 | CASSPEFQTNYGYTF
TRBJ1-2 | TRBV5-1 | CASGRDGTNYGYTF
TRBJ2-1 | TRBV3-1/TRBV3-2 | CASSQERLAYNEQFF
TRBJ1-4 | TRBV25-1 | CASSEWGTGPEKLFF
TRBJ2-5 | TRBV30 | CAWSKNLPPQETQYF
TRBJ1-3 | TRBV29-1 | CSAGQGGNTIYF
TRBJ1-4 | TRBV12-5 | CASGLVGGREKLFF
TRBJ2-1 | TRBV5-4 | CASSLYTSGGLNEQFF
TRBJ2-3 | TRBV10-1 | CASGTDSGRTDTQYF
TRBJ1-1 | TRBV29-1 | CSVDLGTGLNTEAFF
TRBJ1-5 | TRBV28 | CATRDGNQPQHF
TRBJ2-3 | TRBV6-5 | CASRRTGSTDTQYF
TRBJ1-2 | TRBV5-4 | CASSPTEVSYGYTF
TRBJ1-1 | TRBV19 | CASSIGPRAEAFF
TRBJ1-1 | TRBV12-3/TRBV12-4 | CASRGTFKAFF
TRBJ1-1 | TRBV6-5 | CASRRTQMNTEAFF
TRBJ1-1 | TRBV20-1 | CSASSPNSQTEAFF
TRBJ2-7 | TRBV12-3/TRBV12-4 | CASSFPGAYEQYF
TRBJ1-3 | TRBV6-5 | CASSFMKSSGNTIYF
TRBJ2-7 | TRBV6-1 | CASSEMLAGGHRSYEQYF
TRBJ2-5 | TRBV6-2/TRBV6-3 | CASSGLSQETQYF
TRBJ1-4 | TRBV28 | CASSGGGWSEKLFF
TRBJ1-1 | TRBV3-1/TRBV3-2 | CASSQDTTGEAFF
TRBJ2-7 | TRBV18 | CASSQSTGGFYEQYF
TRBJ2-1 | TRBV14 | CASSPIAGASIKFF
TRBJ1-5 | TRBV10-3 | CARPGTGRKRSNQPQHF
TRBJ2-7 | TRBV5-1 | CASSPDIPGHPSYEQYF
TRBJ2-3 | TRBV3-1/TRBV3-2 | CASSQRVPTDTQYF
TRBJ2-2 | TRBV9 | CASSPRDSPNTGELFF
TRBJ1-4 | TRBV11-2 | CASSSPNGGVNEKLFF
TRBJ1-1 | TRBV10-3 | CAIGGGSTEAFF
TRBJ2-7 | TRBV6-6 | CASRGQPYEQYF
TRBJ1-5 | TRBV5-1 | CASSSGGTDQPQHF
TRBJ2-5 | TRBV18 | CASSPGQSETQYF
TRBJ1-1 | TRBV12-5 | CASGLGVTGTEAFF
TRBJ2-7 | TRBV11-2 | CASSTGTSGGVYEQYF
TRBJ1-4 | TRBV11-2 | CASSPGLTGEKLFF
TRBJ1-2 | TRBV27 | CASSLDRGSYGYTF
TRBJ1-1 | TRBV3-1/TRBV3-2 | CASSSTRGMNTEAFF
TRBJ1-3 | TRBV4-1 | CASSQANGVNTIYF
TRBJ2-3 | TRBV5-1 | CASSVLAGGTDTQYF
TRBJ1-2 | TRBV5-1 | CASSLAVVTGRNYGYTF
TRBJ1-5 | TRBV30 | CAWSVTGNQPQHF